Shown below are 19 T cell receptor beta chains from a single sample sequenced in a study of CD8+ T cells in alopecia areata. Once RNA had been extracted, it was reverse transcribed into cDNA to act as the sequencing template. Measured with immunoSEQ multiplex PCR; TCRdb has only the in-frame clones, and not every one. The sample lists around 250,000 clones; roughly two thirds were seen once. The sample in question was CD4+ T cells sorted from blood, obtained at week 0. All receptors derive from a human donor with alopecia areata.

There are a few counts of this clone. This sequence joins TRBV9 and TRBJ2-3; 9 bases are shared with TRBD1. The junction had 5 bases not matched to a gene; V was cut back by 2 bases and J by 7 bases. CDR1 is SGDLS and CDR2 is YYNGEE in the germline V gene. The CDR3 runs to 14 residues. The CDR3 is CASSVGQGINTQYF. CDR3 nucleotide sequence: TGTGCCAGCAGCGTGGGACAGGGAATTAATACGCAGTATTTT.

V gene TRBV11-2 combines with J gene TRBJ2-3; D remains ambiguous. Germline assignment: CDR1 SGHAT and CDR2 FQNNGV. CDR3 length: 12 amino acids. Trimming took 2 bases from V and 0 from J, leaving 0 bases between them. The CDR3 nucleotides are TGTGCCAGCAGCTTAAGCACAGATACGCAGTATTTT. It is translated as CASSLSTDTQYF.

This clone was seen a handful of times. V and J are TRBV4-1 and TRBJ2-5; no reliable D call. With 5 bases removed from V and 5 bases from J, the gap between germline ends came to 6 bases. There are 11 residues in the CDR3. The germline V gene encodes CDR1 MGHRA and CDR2 YSYEKL. CDR3 in amino acids: CASSNRETQYF. The CDR3 bases are TGCGCCAGCAGCAATCGGGAGACCCAGTACTTC.

This chain connects TRBV29-1 to TRBJ2-3; D gene ambiguous. This CDR3 comprises 12 residues. In germline, CDR1 is SQVTM, CDR2 ANQGSEA. Trimming took off 5 bases at V and 4 bases at J, with 10 bases between the two ends. The CDR3 DNA is TGCAGCGTTTATATTCGCGCAGATACGCAGTATTTT. Amino acids: CSVYIRADTQYF.

The chain links TRBV7-2 to TRBJ2-5, with no clear D. Germline V CDR1 and CDR2: SGHTA, FQGNSA. This CDR3 has 12 residues. Trimming took 5 bases from V and 2 from J, leaving 6 bases between them. The DNA of the CDR3 is TGTGCCAGCAGCGTAAATCAAGAGACCCAGTACTTC. Translation: CASSVNQETQYF.

This sequence joins TRBV30 and TRBJ1-5; D may be TRBD1 (6 bases). V lost 1 base and J lost 0, with 13 bases in between. The CDR3 is 16 residues long. Germline V gene sequence: CDR1 GTSNPN, CDR2 SVGIG (reference sequence). CDR3 protein: CAWSESDRISNQPQHF. CDR3 bases: TGTGCCTGGAGTGAATCCGACAGGATTAGCAATCAGCCCCAGCATTTT.

The V gene is TRBV19, the J gene TRBJ2-3; D gene ambiguous. Per germline, CDR1 LNHDA and CDR2 SQIVND (reference sequence). Trimming removed 7 bases from V and 2 bases from J, with 10 bases in between. The CDR3 is 13 residues long. The CDR3 loop is CASMGWDTDTQYF. CDR3 DNA: TGTGCCAGTATGGGTTGGGACACAGATACGCAGTATTTT.

This chain uses TRBV5-6 with TRBJ2-1; 9 nucleotides align to TRBD1. The germline CDR1 and CDR2 sequences are SGHDT and YYEEEE. The junction had 9 bases not matched to a gene; V was cut back by 4 bases and J by 7 bases. The CDR3 spans 15 residues. The CDR3 DNA reads as TGTGCCAGCAGCATATTCGACAGGGGGGCTAATGAGCAGTTCTTC. The encoded protein is CASSIFDRGANEQFF.

The rearrangement uses TRBV20-1 and TRBJ1-1; D possibly corresponds to TRBD1 (5 bases). CDR3 length: 11 amino acids. V lost 5 bases and J lost 5, with 9 bases in between. CDR1 is DFQATT and CDR2 is SNEGSKA in the germline V gene (reference sequence). Here the CDR3 DNA reads TGCAGTGCTGAGGGACCTACTGAAGCTTTCTTT. Protein product: CSAEGPTEAFF.

This clone was found a few times. This chain connects TRBV5-1 to TRBJ2-2; D may correspond to TRBD1 or TRBD2 (5 bases each). Germline-derived CDR1 and CDR2 are SGHRS and YFSETQ. The CDR3 consists of 17 residues. The V end was cut by 4 bases, the J end by 0 bases, with 16 bases between. CDR3 coding DNA: TGCGCCAGCAGCGCGAGGGGCGGTCCAGCGAACACCGGGGAGCTGTTTTTT. It translates to CASSARGGPANTGELFF.

This clone showed up just a few times. V gene TRBV7-2 combines with J gene TRBJ2-1; 7 nucleotides align to TRBD1. In germline, CDR1 is SGHTA, CDR2 FQGNSA. There are 14 residues in the CDR3. J lost 1 base, V lost 4 bases, and 1 base had no gene match. CDR3 amino acids: CASSWGQSYNEQFF. CDR3 DNA: TGTGCCAGCAGCTGGGGACAGTCCTACAATGAGCAGTTCTTC. Full variable domain (outside the CDR3, taken from reference TRBV7-2 and TRBJ2-1): GAGVSQSPSNKVTEKGKDVELRCDPISGHTALYWYRQSLGQGLEFLIYFQGNSAPDKSGLPSDRFSAERTGGSVSTLTIQRTQQEDSAVYLCASSWGQSYNEQFFGPGTRLTVL.

J is TRBJ1-5 and V is TRBV19, with D perhaps TRBD1 (6 bases). V was clipped by 4 bases and J by 3 bases, with 16 bases between them. Germline CDR1 and CDR2: LNHDA and SQIVND (reference sequence). The CDR3 consists of 16 residues. The CDR3 region has the DNA TGTGCCAGTAGTAACCTAGGCGACAGGCCCAATCAGCCCCAGCATTTT. Translating gives CASSNLGDRPNQPQHF.

This clone was seen a single time. V and J are TRBV30 and TRBJ2-7; 10 nucleotides line up with TRBD1. Germline V lookup: CDR1 GTSNPN, CDR2 SVGIG (reference sequence). The CDR3 covers 14 residues. V trimming: 5 bases; J trimming: 4 bases; junction bases outside the gene matches: 8. CDR3 sequence: CAWGPGQGSYEQYF. The CDR3, as DNA: TGTGCCTGGGGACCGGGACAGGGGTCTTACGAGCAGTACTTC.

This rearrangement joins TRBV7-3 to TRBJ2-3; perhaps TRBD1 as D (5 bases). Trimming took off 5 bases at V and 4 bases at J, with 10 bases between the two ends. The CDR3 sequence is 13 residues long. Germline CDR1 SGHTA, CDR2 FQGTGA. In DNA, the CDR3 is TGTGCCAGCAGCCTCTTAGGGGCAGATACGCAGTATTTT. This sequence encodes CASSLLGADTQYF.

V and J are TRBV4-1 and TRBJ1-1; TRBD1 matches at 8 bases. This CDR3 region has 14 residues. V lost 3 bases to trimming and J lost 5 bases; unmatched junction nucleotides: 5. The germline gives CDR1 MGHRA, CDR2 YSYEKL. CDR3 loop: CASSHLQGGTEAFF. The DNA of the CDR3 is TGCGCCAGCAGCCATCTACAGGGGGGGACTGAAGCTTTCTTT.

The genes are TRBV18 and TRBJ2-7; the D is unclear. This CDR3 is built from 13 residues. Germline V gene sequence: CDR1 KGHSH, CDR2 LQKENI. The V gene lost 1 base and the J gene lost 1 base, with 5 bases spanning the gap. CDR3 protein: CASSPRGSYEQYF. The CDR3 bases are TGTGCCAGCTCACCACGGGGATCCTACGAGCAGTACTTC.

In this sample, this clone turned up once. The chain recombines TRBV7-9 with TRBJ2-1; 8 bases align to TRBD2. V trimming: 5 bases; J trimming: 2 bases; junction bases outside the gene matches: 5. The CDR3 has 15 amino acids. Germline V lookup: CDR1 SEHNR, CDR2 FQNEAQ (reference sequence). CDR3 coding DNA: TGTGCCAGCAGCGGAGGTAGCGGGGCCTACAATGAGCAGTTCTTC. This codes for CASSGGSGAYNEQFF.

V and J are TRBV18 and TRBJ2-4; D remains ambiguous. Germline V lookup: CDR1 KGHSH, CDR2 LQKENI. This CDR3 region has 15 residues. V lost 3 bases and J lost 0, with 9 bases in between. Written as DNA, the CDR3 is TGTGCCAGCTCACCGGACGGAGTAGCCAAAAACATTCAGTACTTC. Translating it yields CASSPDGVAKNIQYF.

This sequence joins TRBV9 and TRBJ2-1, with D uncertain. V dropped 2 bases and J dropped 4 bases, with 10 bases sitting between them. CDR1 is SGDLS, CDR2 YYNGEE, per germline. The CDR3 is made up of 14 amino acids. The CDR3 DNA reads TGTGCCAGCAGCGTGTCCCTCCTTTACAATGAGCAGTTCTTC. Residues: CASSVSLLYNEQFF.